This T cell receptor (beta chain) originates from a study of CD8+ T cells in alopecia areata. Treatment described: oral pan-JAK inhibitor, 5-10 mg twice daily. TCR sequencing used cDNA made by reverse transcription of extracted RNA. The protocol was immunoSEQ multiplex PCR, while the TCRdb copy is restricted to in-frame clones and leaves out a portion. The sample records about 190,000 clones, over 55% being singletons. Losses at the gene ends were 6 bases for V and 2 bases for J; bases not matched to a gene: 5. The germline V gene has CDR1 SNHLY and CDR2 FYNNEI. This CDR3 contains 14 residues. The chain employs TRBV2 and TRBJ2-7; TRBD1 matches 9 bases. This receptor was identified in a human donor with alopecia areata. The source was CD4+ T cells sorted from blood, collected at week 24, from a patient treated with tofacitinib. The CDR3, as DNA: TGTGCCAGCAGCCACGGGGACAGGGCCTACGAGCAGTACTTC. Encoded protein: CASSHGDRAYEQYF. Combining the CDR3 with reference TRBV2 and TRBJ2-7 gives the whole variable domain EPEVTQTPSHQVTQMGQEVILRCVPISNHLYFYWYRQILGQKVEFLVSFYNNEISEKSEIFDDQFSVERPDGSNFTLKIRSTKLEDSAMYFCASSHGDRAYEQYFGPGTRLTVT.